The T cell receptor beta chain under discussion was sequenced for a study of blood T cell repertoires in COVID-19. Authors' methods: The assay estimated nucleated cells by amplifying reference gene primers. Assay used: immunoSEQ multiplex PCR; TCRdb lists only in-frame clones, some missing. The DNA gave D and trimming, while V, J and clone size come from that table. This table holds 150,000 to 200,000 clones, approximately 90% found once. Sequencing was performed on peripheral blood. The source of this sequence is an older man with active or convalescent COVID-19.

The CDR3 DNA sequence: TGTGCCAGCAGCCGGACTAGCGGGGGGTATGATGAGCAGTTCTTC. It specifies CASSRTSGGYDEQFF. V is TRBV7-9 and J is TRBJ2-1, with 14 nucleotides matching TRBD2. In germline, CDR1 is SEHNR, CDR2 FQNEAQ (reference sequence). Trimming at V came to 5 bases and at J to 8 bases, leaving 5 bases not matched to a gene. CDR3 length: 15 amino acids. Full variable domain (rest looked up from reference TRBV7-9 and TRBJ2-1): DTGVSQNPRHKITKRGQNVTFRCDPISEHNRLYWYRQTLGQGPEFLTYFQNEAQLEKSRLLSDRFSAERPKGSFSTLEIQRTEQGDSAMYLCASSRTSGGYDEQFFGPGTRLTVL.